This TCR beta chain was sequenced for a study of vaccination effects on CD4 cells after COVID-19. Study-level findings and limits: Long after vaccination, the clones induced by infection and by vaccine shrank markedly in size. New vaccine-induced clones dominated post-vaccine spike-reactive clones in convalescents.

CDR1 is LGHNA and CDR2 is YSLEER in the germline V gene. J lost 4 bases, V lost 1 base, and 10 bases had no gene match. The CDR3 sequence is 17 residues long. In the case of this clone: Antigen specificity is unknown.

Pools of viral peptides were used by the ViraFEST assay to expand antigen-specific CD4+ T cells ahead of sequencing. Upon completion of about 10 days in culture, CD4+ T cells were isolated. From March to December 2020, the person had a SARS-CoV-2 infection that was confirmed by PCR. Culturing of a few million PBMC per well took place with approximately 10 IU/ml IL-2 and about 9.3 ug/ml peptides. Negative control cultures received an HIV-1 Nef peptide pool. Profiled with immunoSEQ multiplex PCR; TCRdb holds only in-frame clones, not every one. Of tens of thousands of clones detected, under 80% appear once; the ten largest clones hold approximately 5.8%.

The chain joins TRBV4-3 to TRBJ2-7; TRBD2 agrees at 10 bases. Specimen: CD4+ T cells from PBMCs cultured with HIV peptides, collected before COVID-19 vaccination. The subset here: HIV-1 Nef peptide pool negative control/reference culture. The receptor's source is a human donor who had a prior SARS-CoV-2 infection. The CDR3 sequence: CASSQVVGTSDRYEQYF. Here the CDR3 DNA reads TGCGCCAGCAGCCAAGTAGTCGGGACTAGCGATCGGTACGAGCAGTACTTC.